The entry that follows covers one T cell receptor (beta chain) sequence. This clone has a handful of counts. Its antigen is unknown. Base qualities are missing; no much larger clone stands one base away. Relative to germline, V is missing 2 bases and J is missing 6 bases, with 9 bases of the junction outside any gene match. The CDR3 has 16 amino acids, counting the end cysteine and phenylalanine. Only the CDR3 portion is preserved as DNA: 48 bases, with reading frame beginning at the first base. CDR1 MNHNS and CDR2 SASEGT were looked up in the germline V gene. The Qiagen DNeasy kit was used to extract genomic DNA both from unsorted PBMCs and from the negatively selected CD4+ and CD8+ fractions. Amplification of TCR beta CDR3 regions was done by immunoSEQ multiplex PCR with primers that anneal to V and J segments. A synthetic immune receptor repertoire was used to minimize amplification bias, and any remaining bias was removed computationally after sequencing. In the paper's pipeline: Custom Python scripts were used to quantify repertoire diversity as the Shannon entropy index. Unsorted, CD4+ and CD8+ repertoires were analyzed separately, except in combined analyses where CD4+ and CD8+ sequences were merged in silico. Clonal expansion was defined as a frequency increase of at least 2-fold after treatment compared with C1D1, and clones undetected at baseline were assigned a pseudocount of 0.5. Clones with 0 or 1 copy at C1D1 were classified as singleton clones, and clones with 2 or more copies were classified as non-singleton clones. Clones expanded in unsorted samples were assigned a CD4+, CD8+ or unknown annotation through matching of protein sequences in sorted samples from the same patient. Diversity changes from C1D1 to C4D1 were tested in paired samples using Wilcoxon tests. TCRdb mirrors the immuneACCESS table, restricted to in-frame sequences. Some clones are absent from its copies; in checked studies, under half trace to an unresolved V gene, and the reason for the others is unknown. V, J and clone size derive from that table, while D and trimming were established from the DNA sequence. In all, the sample holds 64,000 or so clones, and about 90% of those were seen once. Approximately 10% of the sample rests with the top ten.

The data stem from a study of PD-1 blockade in classical Hodgkin lymphoma (dated by TCRdb to 2020 to 2022). Study-wide context: Nivolumab dosing was 3 mg/kg intravenously every 2 weeks, continuing until either disease progression or unacceptable toxicity. The study used TCR beta sequencing and CyTOF to define a peripheral blood immune signature of response to PD-1 blockade in classical Hodgkin lymphoma. The research as a whole found: Lower diversity was observed in patients in whom nivolumab was started less than 1 year after ASCT, and these patients were excluded from later analyses so that confounding by immune reconstitution would be avoided. Among trial patients, those achieving complete response had baseline diversity similar to that of newly diagnosed patients, while diversity was significantly lower in partial responders and progressors. Only a single clinical trial cohort was studied, and what caused the repertoire differences, possibly disease activity or prior therapy, remained undefined. By C4D1, a significant rise was seen in CD4+ TCR diversity but not in CD8+ TCR diversity (p=0.0027 vs p=0.16), and the rise was most apparent among complete responders (p=0.02). Baseline TCR diversity was reported as lower in newly diagnosed patients than in healthy donors, and lower still in relapsed/refractory patients.

Explained via the paper, the time point label denotes: cycle 4 day 1 (C4D1), after about 6 weeks of nivolumab. Relapse after autologous stem cell transplantation had occurred in all trial patients, and cohorts A, B and C were distinguished by prior brentuximab vedotin exposure. The trial cohort comprised some 60 patients with relapsed/refractory classical Hodgkin lymphoma whose best overall responses were complete response, partial response or progressive disease. In the multi-cohort phase II CheckMate 205 trial, trial patients received single-agent nivolumab. An independent review committee assessed best overall response by applying the 2007 International Working Group response criteria. Trial PBMCs were collected immediately before nivolumab initiation (C1D1) and during therapy at cycle 2 day 1 and cycle 4 day 1. Peripheral blood was collected in 8 mL Vacutainer Cell Preparation Tubes, from which PBMCs were isolated by centrifugation and then cryopreserved.

The sequencing used peripheral blood mononuclear cells (PBMCs), collected before the fourth cycle of nivolumab. The sequence derives from a human donor with classical Hodgkin lymphoma. The chain uses TRBV6-1 and TRBJ1-5; 8 nucleotides in the junction match TRBD1. The CDR3 sequence is CASSEKITGGGQPQHF. The nucleotide sequence is given as TGTGCCAGCAGTGAAAAAATAACAGGGGGTGGTCAGCCCCAGCATTTT.